The 19 T cell receptor beta chains below all came from one sample that was sequenced in a study of blood T cell repertoires in COVID-19 (dated by TCRdb to between 2020 and 2021). The library was built by means of the immunoSEQ multiplex PCR assay. The table comes from immuneACCESS by way of TCRdb, which keeps in-frame sequences with V and J called. Part of the clones is missing from these tables; in studies checked, under half for an unresolved V gene and the rest for unknown reasons. Present in this sample are hundreds of thousands of clones, roughly 84% of which were seen just once. Of the sample, approximately 6.2% falls within the top ten clones. Source material: PBMCs or T cells enriched from blood (not recorded which). The receptors shown here come from a woman aged 35 to 49 who had recovered from COVID-19.

The chain combines TRBV7-9 with TRBJ1-1; D call uncertain. CDR1 and CDR2 from the germline V gene are SEHNR and FQNEAQ (reference sequence). CDR3 length equals 13 residues. Trimming left V 1 base short and J 3 bases short, with 6 bases between. This chain's CDR3 is CASSLVSDTEAFF. The CDR3 DNA follows: TGTGCCAGCAGCTTAGTATCGGACACTGAAGCTTTCTTT.

The gene calls are TRBV10-3 and TRBJ2-3; 9 positions agree with TRBD2. V shed 3 bases, J shed 8 bases, and the junction held 9 bases outside the gene matches. Germline CDR1 is ENHRY and CDR2 is SYGVKD. The CDR3 totals 15 residues. The CDR3 nucleotides are TGTGCCATCAGTGATAGTTCAGCGGGGGGAGGTACGCAGTATTTT. Its translation: CAISDSSAGGGTQYF.

This clone was counted between two and nine times. The genes are TRBV7-8 and TRBJ1-3; no clear D gene. The CDR3 consists of 14 residues. V lost 5 bases, J lost 0 bases, and 8 bases lay in between. From germline, CDR1 is SGHVS and CDR2 FQNEAQ. The DNA for the CDR3 is TGTGCCAGCAGCCTTCAATTCTCTGGAAACACCATATATTTT. Translated: CASSLQFSGNTIYF.

The chain couples TRBV15 to TRBJ1-2; TRBD1 might be the D (6 bases). Germline V gene data show CDR1 as LNHNV and CDR2 as YYDKDF (reference sequence). The CDR3 consists of 14 residues. With 3 bases removed from V and 4 bases from J, the gap between germline ends came to 12 bases. CDR3 loop: CATSSSSGVYGYTF. The CDR3 coding sequence is TGTGCCACCAGCAGTTCTTCAGGGGTCTATGGCTACACCTTC. Together with reference TRBV15 and TRBJ1-2, the CDR3 gives the full variable domain: DAMVIQNPRYQVTQFGKPVTLSCSQTLNHNVMYWYQQKSSQAPKLLFHYYDKDFNNEADTPDNFQSRRPNTSFCFLDIRSPGLGDTAMYLCATSSSSGVYGYTFGSGTRLTVV.

The chain recombines TRBV18 with TRBJ2-3; 7 nucleotides align to TRBD1. The length of the CDR3 is 15 residues. Germline V lookup: CDR1 KGHSH, CDR2 LQKENI. After removal of 0 bases from V and 1 base from J, the junction contained 1 base not matched to a gene. The CDR3 nucleotides are TGTGCCAGCTCACCACCCCAGGGGGGCACAGATACGCAGTATTTT. As protein: CASSPPQGGTDTQYF.

J is TRBJ2-3 and V is TRBV6-5; D may be TRBD1 (6 bases). Germline V gives CDR1 MNHEY, CDR2 SVGAGI. The CDR3 covers 15 residues. V was clipped by 6 bases and J by 3 bases, with 16 bases between them. CDR3 nucleotides: TGTGCCAGCAGACCCAGAGGGGGAGCGACAGATACGCAGTATTTT. Translated: CASRPRGGATDTQYF.

J is TRBJ2-2 and V is TRBV6-4; TRBD2 aligns across 13 bases. With V trimmed by 6 bases and J by 4 bases, 11 bases remained unmatched. This CDR3 has 18 residues. Germline CDR1 is MRHNA and CDR2 is SNTAGT. The CDR3 reads CASSKTSGRPSGTGELFF. The CDR3 region has the DNA TGTGCCAGCAGCAAGACTAGCGGGAGGCCGTCGGGCACCGGGGAGCTGTTTTTT.

This chain uses TRBV10-3 with TRBJ2-3; 7 bases are a match to TRBD2. Germline lookup yields CDR1 ENHRY and CDR2 SYGVKD. V gave up 6 bases and J gave up 2 bases; unmatched junction bases: 8. The CDR3 extends over 15 amino acids. The CDR3 loop reads CAISPAGTITDTQYF. CDR3 bases: TGTGCCATCAGCCCCGCCGGGACTATCACAGATACGCAGTATTTT.

This clone was recorded once. The chain joins TRBV3-1 (or the pseudogene TRBV3-2) to TRBJ2-1; TRBD2 matches at 7 bases. CDR1 and CDR2 from the germline V gene are LGHDT and YNNKEL (reference sequence). After removal of 4 bases from V and 14 bases from J, the junction contained 5 bases not matched to a gene. This CDR3 region has 11 residues. The CDR3, as DNA: TGTGCCAGCAGCCCGGGAGGCGACAAGTTCTTC. This codes for CASSPGGDKFF.

This clone was found a few times. The chain employs TRBV14 and TRBJ2-7, with 8 bases fitting TRBD1. The trim removed 0 bases at V and 3 bases at J, leaving 16 bases unmatched. Germline CDR1 reads SGHDN; CDR2 reads FVKESK. The CDR3 sequence is 19 residues long. The CDR3 DNA reads TGTGCCAGCAGCCAAGAGACAGGGGTTTTGGATTGGGTCCACTACGAGCAGTACTTC. Its translation: CASSQETGVLDWVHYEQYF. Full variable domain (rest looked up from reference TRBV14 and TRBJ2-7): EAGVTQFPSHSVIEKGQTVTLRCDPISGHDNLYWYRRVMGKEIKFLLHFVKESKQDESGMPNNRFLAERTGGTYSTLKVQPAELEDSGVYFCASSQETGVLDWVHYEQYFGPGTRLTVT.

The V gene is TRBV7-2, the J gene TRBJ2-2; 9 bases are a match to TRBD1. The CDR3 has 17 amino acids. Looked up from germline, CDR1 is SGHTA and CDR2 is FQGNSA. V lost 0 bases to trimming and J lost 7 bases; unmatched junction nucleotides: 9. The CDR3 spells CASSLAPQGALSGELFF. The CDR3 DNA follows: TGTGCCAGCAGCTTAGCGCCACAGGGGGCGCTGAGCGGGGAGCTGTTTTTT.

The sample holds a few counts of this clone. The V and J genes are TRBV3-1 (or the pseudogene TRBV3-2) and TRBJ1-6; D gene unclear. The CDR3 sequence is 14 residues long. CDR1 is LGHDT, CDR2 YNNKEL, per germline (reference sequence). Trimming took 6 bases from V and 5 from J, leaving 11 bases between them. The CDR3 loop reads CASRPIGDNSPLHF. For the CDR3, the DNA is TGTGCCAGCAGGCCGATTGGAGATAATTCACCCCTCCACTTT.

The chain combines TRBV20-1 with TRBJ2-2; D is uncertain. Germline V CDR1 and CDR2: DFQATT, SNEGSKA (reference sequence). The CDR3 consists of 14 residues. Trimming took off 3 bases at V and 0 bases at J, with 8 bases between the two ends. The CDR3 DNA is TGCAGTGCTAGTGGTGAGACGAACACCGGGGAGCTGTTTTTT. This translates into CSASGETNTGELFF.

The genes are TRBV21-1 and TRBJ2-7; TRBD1 is the table's D call and was not checked against the DNA. TRBV21-1 is a pseudogene locus. The CDR3 loop spans 16 amino acids. In DNA, the CDR3 is TGTGCCAGCTTAAGGGGGCACCGGCTGGTCGCCGACGAGCAGTACGTC. This encodes CASLRGHRLVADEQYV.

This chain joins TRBV10-3 and TRBJ1-2; D unclear. Germline CDR1 and CDR2: ENHRY and SYGVKD. CDR3 length: 14 amino acids. The V end was cut by 3 bases, the J end by 0 bases, with 8 bases between. The CDR3 reads CAISDKLSNYGYTF. The CDR3 DNA sequence: TGTGCCATCAGTGATAAGCTCTCTAACTATGGCTACACCTTC.

This clone was observed a few times. The rearrangement links TRBV27 to TRBJ1-2; a weak D match, TRBD1 (5 bases). Trimming left V 6 bases short and J 0 bases short, with 8 bases between. CDR1 and CDR2 from the germline V gene are MNHEY and SMNVEV (reference sequence). This CDR3 has 13 amino acids. The CDR3 protein is CASRRQPNYGYTF. Here the CDR3 DNA reads TGTGCCAGCAGAAGACAGCCTAACTATGGCTACACCTTC.

The rearrangement uses TRBV6-5 and TRBJ1-3; 7 nucleotides line up with TRBD1. V lost 2 bases and J lost 9; bases outside the gene matches: 4. Germline CDR1 reads MNHEY; CDR2 reads SVGAGI. This CDR3 has 13 residues. CDR3 region: CASSYRDRGTIYF. CDR3 nucleotides: TGTGCCAGCAGTTACCGGGACAGAGGCACCATATATTTT.

The chain joins TRBV2 to TRBJ1-5; D unclear. The germline V and J ends were trimmed by 4 bases and 4 bases, with 8 bases remaining between them. The CDR3 has 13 residues. Germline CDR1 and CDR2: SNHLY and FYNNEI. The CDR3 sequence is CASSATGNQPQHF. In nucleotides, the CDR3 is TGTGCCAGCAGTGCTACGGGGAATCAGCCCCAGCATTTT.

Of note for this clone: One end of the junction fails to match germline, which may point to a read error. In the same sample, other DNA sequences code for this CDR3. This rearrangement joins TRBV30 to TRBJ2-7; 12 bases line up with TRBD2. The CDR3 has 15 residues. Germline loops: CDR1 GTSNPN, CDR2 SVGIG (reference sequence). In DNA, the CDR3 is TGTGCCTGGAGTGAAGGACTAGCGGGAAGCTACGAACAGTACTTC. This encodes CAWSEGLAGSYEQYF.